The clone carrying this TCR beta chain has more than one count but fewer than ten. Its target is not known. The sample originates from a study of T cell repertoires in cytomegalovirus infection. Study-wide results and caveats: Within the response measured ex vivo, HLA-C-restricted CMV-specific TCR beta clonotypes were dominant.

TCRdb processed the reads anew with MiXCR; each CDR3 protein has one entry. The data contain roughly 600,000 distinct CDR3 sequences, 24% of them seen just once; the ten biggest clones take up around 7.6%. Per the germline V gene, CDR1 is DFQATT and CDR2 is SNEGSKA (reference sequence). This CDR3 region has 16 residues. Trimming shortened V by 0 bases and J by 5 bases, and 16 bases separated the two germline ends. The TCR was taken from a human donor in good health (CMV status not recorded). Some clones in this sample may be carry-over from other donors' samples. Sequenced input: CD8+ T cells from PBMCs. The J gene is TRBJ2-2, the V gene TRBV20-1; D unclear. The CDR3 reads CSARDRYELGTGELFF. CDR3 nucleotide sequence: TGCAGTGCTAGAGATCGATACGAACTGGGGACCGGGGAGCTGTTTTTT.